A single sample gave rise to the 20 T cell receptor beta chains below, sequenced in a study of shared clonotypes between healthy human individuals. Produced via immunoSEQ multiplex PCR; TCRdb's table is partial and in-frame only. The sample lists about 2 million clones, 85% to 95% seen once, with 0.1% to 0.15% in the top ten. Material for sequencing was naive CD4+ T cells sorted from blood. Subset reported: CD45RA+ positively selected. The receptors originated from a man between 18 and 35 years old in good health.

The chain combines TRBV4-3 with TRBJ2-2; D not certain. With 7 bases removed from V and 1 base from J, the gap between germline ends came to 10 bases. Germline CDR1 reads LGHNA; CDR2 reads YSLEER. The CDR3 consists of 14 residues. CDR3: CASTLDVNTGELFF. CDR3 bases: TGCGCCAGCACCCTGGATGTGAACACCGGGGAGCTGTTTTTT.

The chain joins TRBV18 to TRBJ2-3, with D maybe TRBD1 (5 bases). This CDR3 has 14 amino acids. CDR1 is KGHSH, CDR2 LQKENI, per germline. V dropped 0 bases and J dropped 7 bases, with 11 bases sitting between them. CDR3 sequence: CASSPPIGAHTQYF. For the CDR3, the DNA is TGTGCCAGCTCACCACCCATAGGGGCCCATACGCAGTATTTT.

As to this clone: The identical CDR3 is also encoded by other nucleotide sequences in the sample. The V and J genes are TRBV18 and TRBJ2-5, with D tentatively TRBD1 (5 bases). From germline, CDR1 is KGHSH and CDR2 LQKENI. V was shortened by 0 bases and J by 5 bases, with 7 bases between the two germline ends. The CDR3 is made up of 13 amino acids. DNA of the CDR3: TGTGCCAGCTCACCACCGGGGCGGGAGACCCAGTACTTC. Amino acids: CASSPPGRETQYF.

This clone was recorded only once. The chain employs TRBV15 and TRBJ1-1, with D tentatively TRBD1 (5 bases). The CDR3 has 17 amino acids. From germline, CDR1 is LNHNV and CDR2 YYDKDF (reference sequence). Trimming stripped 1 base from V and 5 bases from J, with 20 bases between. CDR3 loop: CATSRGIGTVMQTEAFF. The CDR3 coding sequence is TGTGCCACCAGCAGAGGCATAGGGACCGTAATGCAGACTGAAGCTTTCTTT.

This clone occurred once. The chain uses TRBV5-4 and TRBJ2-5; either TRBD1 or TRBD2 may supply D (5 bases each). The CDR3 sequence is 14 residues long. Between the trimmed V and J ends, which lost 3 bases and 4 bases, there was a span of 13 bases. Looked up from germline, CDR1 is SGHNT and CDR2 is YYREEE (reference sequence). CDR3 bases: TGTGCCAGCAGCTGGGGGAGAGGGAGAGAGACCCAGTACTTC. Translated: CASSWGRGRETQYF.

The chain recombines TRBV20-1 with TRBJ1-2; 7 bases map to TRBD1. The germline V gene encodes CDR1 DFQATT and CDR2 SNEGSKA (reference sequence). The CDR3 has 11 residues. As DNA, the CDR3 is TGCGGAGGGGGCTCTAACTATGGCTACACCTTC. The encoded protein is CGGGSNYGYTF.

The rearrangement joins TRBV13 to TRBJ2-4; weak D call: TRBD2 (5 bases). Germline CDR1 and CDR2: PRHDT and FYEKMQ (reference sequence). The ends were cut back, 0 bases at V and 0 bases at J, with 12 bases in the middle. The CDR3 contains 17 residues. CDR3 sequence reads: CASSLGRDILAKNIQYF. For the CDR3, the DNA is TGTGCCAGCAGCTTAGGCCGGGATATCCTAGCCAAAAACATTCAGTACTTC.

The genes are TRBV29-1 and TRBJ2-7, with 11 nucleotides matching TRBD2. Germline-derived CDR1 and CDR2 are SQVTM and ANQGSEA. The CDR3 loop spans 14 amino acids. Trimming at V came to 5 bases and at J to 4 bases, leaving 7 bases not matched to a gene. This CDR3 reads CSVPRTSGWYEQYF. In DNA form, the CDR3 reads TGCAGCGTTCCTCGGACTAGCGGGTGGTACGAGCAGTACTTC.

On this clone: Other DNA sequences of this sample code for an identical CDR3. This CDR3 is CASSVTVSNQPQHF. In DNA, the CDR3 is TGTGCCAGCAGTGTGACGGTCAGCAATCAGCCCCAGCATTTT. This rearrangement joins TRBV6-1 to TRBJ1-5, with no clear D. The CDR3 loop spans 14 amino acids. With 4 bases removed from V and 1 base from J, the gap between germline ends came to 8 bases. Germline assignment: CDR1 MNHNS and CDR2 SASEGT.

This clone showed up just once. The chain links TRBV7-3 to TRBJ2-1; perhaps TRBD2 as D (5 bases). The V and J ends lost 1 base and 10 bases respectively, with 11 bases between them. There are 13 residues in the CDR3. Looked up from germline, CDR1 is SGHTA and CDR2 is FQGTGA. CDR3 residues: CASSLRFEGEQFF. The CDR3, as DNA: TGTGCCAGCAGCTTAAGGTTCGAGGGAGAGCAGTTCTTC.

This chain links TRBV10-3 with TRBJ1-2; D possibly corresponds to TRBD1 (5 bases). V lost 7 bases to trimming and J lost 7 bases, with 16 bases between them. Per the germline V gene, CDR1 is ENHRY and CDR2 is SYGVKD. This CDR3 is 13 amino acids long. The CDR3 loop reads CAITRDPGIGYTF. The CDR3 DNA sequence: TGTGCCATCACTCGGGACCCGGGCATTGGCTACACCTTC.

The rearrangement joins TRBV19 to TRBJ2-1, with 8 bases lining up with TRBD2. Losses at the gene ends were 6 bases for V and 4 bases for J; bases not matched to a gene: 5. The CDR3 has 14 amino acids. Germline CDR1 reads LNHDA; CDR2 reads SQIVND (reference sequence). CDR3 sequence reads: CASRRSGEYNEQFF. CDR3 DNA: TGTGCCAGTAGACGTAGCGGGGAATACAATGAGCAGTTCTTC. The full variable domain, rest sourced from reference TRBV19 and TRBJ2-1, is DGGITQSPKYLFRKEGQNVTLSCEQNLNHDAMYWYRQDPGQGLRLIYYSQIVNDFQKGDIAEGYSVSREKKESFPLTVTSAQKNPTAFYLCASRRSGEYNEQFFGPGTRLTVL.

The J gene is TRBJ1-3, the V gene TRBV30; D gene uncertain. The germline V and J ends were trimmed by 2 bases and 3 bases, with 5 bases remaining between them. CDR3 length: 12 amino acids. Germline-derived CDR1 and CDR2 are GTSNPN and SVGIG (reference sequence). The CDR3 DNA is TGTGCCTGGAGTCCAGATGGAAACACCATATATTTT. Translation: CAWSPDGNTIYF.

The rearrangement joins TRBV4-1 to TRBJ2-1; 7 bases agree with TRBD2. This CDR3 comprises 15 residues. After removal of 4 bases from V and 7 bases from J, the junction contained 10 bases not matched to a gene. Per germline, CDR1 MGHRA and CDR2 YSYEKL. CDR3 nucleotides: TGCGCCAGCAGCCTCGCCCTAGCGGAGGAAAATGAGCAGTTCTTC. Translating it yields CASSLALAEENEQFF.

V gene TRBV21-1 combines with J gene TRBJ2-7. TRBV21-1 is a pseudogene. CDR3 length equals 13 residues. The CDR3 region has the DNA TGTGCCAGCAGCAAGGGACCTACCTACGAGCAGTACTTC. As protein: CASSKGPTYEQYF.

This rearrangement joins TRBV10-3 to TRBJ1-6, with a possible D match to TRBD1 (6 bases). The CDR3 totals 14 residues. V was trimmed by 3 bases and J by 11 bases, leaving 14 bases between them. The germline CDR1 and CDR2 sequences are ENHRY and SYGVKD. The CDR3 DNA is TGTGCCATCAGTGAATCTGGGGGCACTCCACCCCTCCACTTT. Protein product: CAISESGGTPPLHF.

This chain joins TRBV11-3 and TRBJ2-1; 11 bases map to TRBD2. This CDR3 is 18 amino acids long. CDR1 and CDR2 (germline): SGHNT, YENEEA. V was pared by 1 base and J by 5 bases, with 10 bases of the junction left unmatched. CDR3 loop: CASSLAGLAGGPNNEQFF. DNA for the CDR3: TGTGCCAGCAGCTTAGCAGGGCTAGCGGGAGGACCAAACAATGAGCAGTTCTTC.

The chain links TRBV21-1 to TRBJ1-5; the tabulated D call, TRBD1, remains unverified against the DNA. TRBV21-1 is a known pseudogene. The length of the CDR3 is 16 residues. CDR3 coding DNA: TGTGCCAGCAGCAAAAAGGTGACAGGGGGCTTTCAGCCCCAGCATTTT. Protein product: CASSKKVTGGFQPQHF.

CDR3 residues: CASGGRGTPQHF. CDR3 coding DNA: TGTGCCAGCGGGGGCAGGGGAACGCCCCAGCATTTT. V usage is TRBV6-5 and J usage is TRBJ1-5, with a possible D match to TRBD1 (6 bases). Trimming removed 8 bases from V and 9 bases from J, with 14 bases in between. CDR1 is MNHEY and CDR2 is SVGAGI in the germline V gene. CDR3 length: 12 residues.

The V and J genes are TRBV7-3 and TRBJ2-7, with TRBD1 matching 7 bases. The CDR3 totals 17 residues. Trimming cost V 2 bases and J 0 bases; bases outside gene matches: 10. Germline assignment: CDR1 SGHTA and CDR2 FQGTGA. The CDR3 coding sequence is TGTGCCAGCAGCTTATCAAGTACTTGGGACAGCTCCTACGAGCAGTACTTC. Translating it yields CASSLSSTWDSSYEQYF.